This T cell receptor (beta chain) originates from a study of blood T cell repertoires in COVID-19. Some clones are missing from TCRdb's copy, which holds only in-frame ones; the method was immunoSEQ multiplex PCR. The table lists 200,000 to 250,000 clones, roughly 86% of them singletons. Germline-derived CDR1 and CDR2 are SGHTA and FQGNSA. Trimming removed 1 base from V and 2 bases from J; junction bases left unmatched: 3. This CDR3 region has 17 residues. The sequence came from a man aged 55 to 70 with acute or convalescent COVID-19. Source material: peripheral blood. The chain has TRBV7-2 and TRBJ2-3, with 13 bases identical to TRBD2. As DNA, the CDR3 is TGTGCCAGCAGCTTAGTGGGACTAGCGGGGATCACAGATACGCAGTATTTT. Residues: CASSLVGLAGITDTQYF.